Listed here are 20 T cell receptor beta chains from one sample, sequenced in a study of T-cell reconstitution after alpha-beta-depleted transplantation in children. Molecular barcoding with unique molecular identifiers was used for the TCRbeta library. Using its own MiXCR run on the PCR reads, TCRdb lists one record per CDR3 protein. The sample yields 250,000 to 300,000 distinct CDR3 sequences, roughly 9.1% seen once. Sequenced here: PBMCs, sampled before TCRalphabeta/CD19-depleted stem cell transplant. These receptor sequences come from a boy younger than two with acute myeloid leukemia, due to receive a stem cell transplant.

This clonotype was counted between two and nine times. This sequence joins TRBV23-1 and TRBJ1-3, with D unclear. TRBV23-1 falls under the ORF class, with uncertain function. The CDR3 is made up of 16 amino acids. Trimming took off 6 bases at V and 0 bases at J, with 15 bases between the two ends. This CDR3 reads CASSLDGHFSGNTIYF. In DNA, the CDR3 is TGCGCCAGCAGCCTCGACGGGCATTTCTCTGGAAACACCATATATTTT.

This clonotype was seen many times. V and J are TRBV7-9 and TRBJ2-3; D remains unclear. The CDR3 runs to 16 residues. Germline V CDR1 and CDR2: SEHNR, FQNEAQ (reference sequence). V was cut by 5 bases and J by 2 bases, with 17 bases left in between. This chain's CDR3 is CASSPSSPPVTDTQYF. CDR3 nucleotide sequence: TGTGCCAGCAGCCCGAGCTCCCCCCCAGTCACAGATACGCAGTATTTT.

As concerns this clonotype: The junction differs from germline at one of its ends, possibly a read error. The chain recombines TRBV28 with TRBJ2-7; 9 positions agree with TRBD1. This CDR3 comprises 14 residues. Germline V gene data show CDR1 as MDHEN and CDR2 as SYDVKM. This CDR3 reads CPSTGTGRTYEQYF. CDR3 bases: TGTCCCAGCACCGGGACAGGGCGGACCTACGAGCAGTACTTC. Together with reference TRBV28 and TRBJ2-7, the CDR3 gives the full variable domain: DVKVTQSSRYLVKRTGEKVFLECVQDMDHENMFWYRQDPGLGLRLIYFSYDVKMKEKGDIPEGYSVSREKKERFSLILESASTNQTSMYLCPSTGTGRTYEQYFGPGTRLTVT.

This clonotype has a count of ten or more. This sequence joins TRBV5-1 and TRBJ2-3; no definite D call. The CDR3 is 18 amino acids. Looked up from germline, CDR1 is SGHRS and CDR2 is YFSETQ. V was cut by 4 bases and J by 0 bases, with 21 bases left in between. In DNA, the CDR3 is TGCGCCAGCAGCGCTCGGCTGCGCCCGGCATCTAGCACAGATACGCAGTATTTT. This gives the protein CASSARLRPASSTDTQYF.

A remark on this clonotype: Since a much larger clone is just one base distant, this may be a read error. V is TRBV29-1 and J is TRBJ2-1, with 10 bases that match TRBD1. CDR3 length: 14 amino acids. Germline V gene lookup returns CDR1 SQVTM and CDR2 ANQGSEA. CDR3 nucleotides: TGCAGCGTTGGGACAGGGGGTAGTTACAATGACCAGTTCTTC. Protein sequence: CSVGTGGSYNDQFF.

The genes are TRBV29-1 and TRBJ2-4, with 9 bases lining up with TRBD2. After removal of 1 base from V and 7 bases from J, the junction contained 8 bases not matched to a gene. The V gene's germline CDR1 is SQVTM and CDR2 ANQGSEA. This CDR3 region has 15 residues. This CDR3 is CSVEGLYAGGNIQYF. For the CDR3, the DNA is TGCAGCGTTGAAGGACTCTACGCGGGGGGGAACATTCAGTACTTC.

This clonotype was counted many times. V is TRBV12-3 or TRBV12-4 and J is TRBJ1-5, with D possibly TRBD1 on 5 matching bases. The length of the CDR3 is 15 residues. Trimming left V 1 base short and J 5 bases short, with 12 bases between. The CDR3 loop is CASSLVGDGYQPQHF. The CDR3 nucleotides are TGTGCCAGCAGTTTAGTAGGGGACGGCTATCAGCCCCAGCATTTT.

This chain uses TRBV6-5 with TRBJ2-3; D remains unclear. Looked up from germline, CDR1 is MNHEY and CDR2 is SVGAGI. V was clipped by 4 bases and J by 5 bases, with 13 bases between them. The CDR3 is 14 amino acids. The chain's CDR3 is CASSFRPARDTQYF. The CDR3 DNA sequence: TGTGCCAGCAGTTTTCGGCCGGCAAGAGATACGCAGTATTTT.

Ten or more counts support this clonotype. The chain is built from TRBV7-9 and TRBJ2-7, with D tentatively TRBD1 or TRBD2 (7 bases each). Per germline, CDR1 SEHNR and CDR2 FQNEAQ (reference sequence). The V end was cut by 5 bases, the J end by 6 bases, with 14 bases between. The CDR3 loop spans 13 amino acids. The CDR3 DNA sequence: TGTGCCAGCAGCGAACAGGGGAGGGGCGAGCAGTACTTC. This codes for CASSEQGRGEQYF.

This clonotype appeared many times. The rearrangement links TRBV7-3 to TRBJ2-7; D possibly corresponds to TRBD2 (5 bases). The germline V gene has CDR1 SGHTA and CDR2 FQGTGA. V lost 5 bases, J lost 0 bases, and 11 bases lay in between. The length of the CDR3 is 14 residues. The chain's CDR3 is CASSVSGNSYEQYF. The CDR3 nucleotides read TGTGCCAGCAGCGTGTCGGGAAACTCCTACGAGCAGTACTTC.

CDR3 sequence: CASSLDSRGPIRSYNEQFF. CDR3 DNA sequence: TGTGCCAGCAGTTTAGATTCCCGGGGGCCCATCCGCTCCTACAATGAGCAGTTCTTC. The chain links TRBV12-3 or TRBV12-4 to TRBJ2-1, with D possibly being TRBD1 or TRBD2 (6 bases each). The CDR3 covers 19 residues. With 1 base removed from V and 0 bases from J, the gap between germline ends came to 19 bases.

This clonotype appeared many times. The rearrangement links TRBV5-1 to TRBJ2-1; 8 nucleotides line up with TRBD2. This CDR3 region has 15 residues. V trimming: 6 bases; J trimming: 3 bases; junction bases outside the gene matches: 8. Looked up from germline, CDR1 is SGHRS and CDR2 is YFSETQ. In DNA form, the CDR3 reads TGCGCCAGCAACCAACACGGGACTAGCTACAATGAGCAGTTCTTC. Translating it yields CASNQHGTSYNEQFF.

This clonotype was counted at least ten times. The V gene is TRBV4-3, the J gene TRBJ2-2, with D perhaps TRBD1 or TRBD2 (5 bases each). Trimming removed 3 bases from V and 1 base from J, with 15 bases in between. This CDR3 contains 17 residues. CDR1 and CDR2 from the germline V gene are LGHNA and YSLEER. CDR3 DNA sequence: TGCGCCAGCAGCCAGGCGACCGGGACGGTGAACACCGGGGAGCTGTTTTTT. Translated: CASSQATGTVNTGELFF.

This clonotype has at least ten counts. This chain links TRBV5-1 with TRBJ1-2; D not certain. Germline V CDR1 and CDR2: SGHRS, YFSETQ. V was clipped by 7 bases and J by 6 bases, with 10 bases between them. The CDR3 runs 11 residues. The CDR3 reads CASGVEDGYTF. The DNA of the CDR3 is TGCGCCAGCGGGGTGGAGGATGGCTACACCTTC.

Concerning this clonotype: One base away lies a much larger clone, so this may be a sequencing read error. The rearrangement joins TRBV11-2 to TRBJ2-2, with 8 bases fitting TRBD2. Trimming at V came to 4 bases and at J to 4 bases, leaving 11 bases not matched to a gene. The CDR3 length is 17 residues. Germline V gene lookup returns CDR1 SGHAT and CDR2 FQNNGV. CDR3 sequence: CASSSIVAGGATGELFF. The CDR3 nucleotides are TGTGCCAGCAGCTCGATTGTGGCGGGAGGAGCCACCGGGGAGCTGTTTTTT.

The genes are TRBV6-9 and TRBJ2-5, with D possibly being TRBD1 (6 bases). V lost 11 bases and J 2 bases, leaving 18 bases between the germline ends. Germline loops: CDR1 MNHGY, CDR2 SVAAGI. CDR3 size: 14 residues. This chain's CDR3 is CARTATGGQETQYF. The CDR3 coding sequence is TGTGCCCGCACGGCGACAGGAGGACAAGAGACCCAGTACTTC.

This clonotype came up a few times. V is TRBV2 and J is TRBJ2-5; TRBD2 aligns across 12 bases. Germline V CDR1 and CDR2: SNHLY, FYNNEI. V lost 6 bases, J lost 5 bases, and 7 bases stayed unmatched. The CDR3 contains 15 residues. The CDR3 spells CASRRLAGVGETQYF. CDR3 nucleotides: TGTGCCAGCAGAAGACTAGCGGGAGTTGGGGAGACCCAGTACTTC.

This clonotype came up many times. The chain is built from TRBV29-1 and TRBJ2-3; D might be TRBD1 or TRBD2, each matching 6 bases. CDR1 SQVTM and CDR2 ANQGSEA come from the germline V gene. The length of the CDR3 is 13 residues. V lost 6 bases to trimming and J lost 3 bases, with 13 bases between them. The CDR3 coding sequence is TGCAGCGTCGACCGGGGGCGAACAGATACGCAGTATTTT. As protein: CSVDRGRTDTQYF.

This clonotype was seen at least ten times. The chain is built from TRBV11-2 and TRBJ2-5; D remains unclear. The germline gives CDR1 SGHAT, CDR2 FQNNGV. V was trimmed by 0 bases and J by 1 base, leaving 9 bases between them. This CDR3 is 15 amino acids long. The CDR3 DNA follows: TGTGCCAGCAGCTTAGAGTTCCATGTCCAAGAGACCCAGTACTTC. It specifies CASSLEFHVQETQYF.

V is TRBV11-3 and J is TRBJ2-1; TRBD2 aligns across 14 bases. The CDR3 contains 19 residues. The germline V gene has CDR1 SGHNT and CDR2 YENEEA. V shed 5 bases, J shed 1 base, and the junction held 10 bases outside the gene matches. The CDR3 here is CASSHDGTSGRGSYNEQFF. In nucleotides, the CDR3 is TGTGCCAGCAGCCACGACGGGACTAGCGGGAGAGGGTCCTACAATGAGCAGTTCTTC.